Below, 8 T cell receptor beta chains from the same sample are listed, as sequenced in a study of T-cell memory formation after mild COVID-19 (TCRdb year 2021). Library creation used 5' RACE. Instrument used: Illumina NovaSeq 6000. TCRdb handled the public reads itself, with Q25 trimming in fastp and clone calling in MiXCR, and kept productive beta chains. Rows merge per CDR3 protein into single entries with the most common DNA and genes. The sample data list under 50,000 distinct CDR3 sequences, and 25% to 35% of these were observed just once. Together, the top ten hold roughly two fifths of the sample. The sample taken for sequencing was PBMCs or a T cell subset sorted from them (not recorded which). These receptors came from a man between 18 and 35 years old who had mild COVID-19 (a few samples of this study predate the infection). The sample titles of this study are shuffled in the database, so cell type and time point are left out; the donor was told from shared clones.

V gene TRBV20-1 combines with J gene TRBJ2-1, with 10 nucleotides matching TRBD2. V shed 1 base and J 8 bases; nucleotides not matched to a gene: 5. This CDR3 comprises 14 residues. The germline CDR1 and CDR2 sequences are DFQATT and SNEGSKA (reference sequence). In nucleotides, the CDR3 is TGCAGTGCTAGAGGGGCAGCGGGGGGGCATGAGCAGTTCTTC. Its translation is CSARGAAGGHEQFF.

This clonotype was recorded many times. The chain recombines TRBV19 with TRBJ1-2; D gene ambiguous. CDR3 size: 15 residues. Germline values: CDR1 LNHDA, CDR2 SQIVND (reference sequence). V was shortened by 2 bases and J by 5 bases, with 15 bases between the two germline ends. In DNA form, the CDR3 reads TGTGCCAGTAGTATACGGGAACAAATTGAGTATGGCTACACCTTC. Encoded protein: CASSIREQIEYGYTF.

CDR3 DNA sequence: TGCGCCAGCAGCCAATCGACAGGGTACGGCAATGAGCAGTTCTTC. It specifies CASSQSTGYGNEQFF. The V and J genes are TRBV4-1 and TRBJ2-1; 7 nucleotides align to TRBD1. This CDR3 contains 15 residues. The V and J ends lost 2 bases and 6 bases, in that order; junction bases with no gene match: 7. Per germline, CDR1 MGHRA and CDR2 YSYEKL.

V and J are TRBV12-3 or TRBV12-4 and TRBJ2-3; 8 nucleotides match TRBD2. This CDR3 contains 15 residues. The V segment lost 7 bases and the J segment 2 bases; nucleotides outside the gene matches: 8. The CDR3 nucleotides read TGTGCCAGCACGGGGACTAGAGGGAACACAGATACGCAGTATTTT. Protein sequence: CASTGTRGNTDTQYF.

This clonotype was seen a handful of times. J is TRBJ2-5 and V is TRBV6-5; TRBD1 aligns across 7 bases. J was trimmed by 3 bases and V by 5 bases; bases with no gene match: 3. Germline V lookup: CDR1 MNHEY, CDR2 SVGAGI. The CDR3 is made up of 13 amino acids. The CDR3 bases are TGTGCCAGCAGTACCGGGACAGAAGAGACCCAGTACTTC. It codes for CASSTGTEETQYF.

This clonotype was seen only a few times. The genes are TRBV7-9 and TRBJ2-2; D gene uncertain. Germline assignment: CDR1 SEHNR and CDR2 FQNEAQ (reference sequence). This CDR3 has 18 amino acids. The ends were cut back, 3 bases at V and 1 base at J, with 18 bases in the middle. CDR3 nucleotides: TGTGCCAGCAGCTTCGGGCAGGCCCCGACTCAGAACACCGGGGAGCTGTTTTTT. Its protein product is CASSFGQAPTQNTGELFF. Full variable domain (rest looked up from reference TRBV7-9 and TRBJ2-2): DTGVSQNPRHKITKRGQNVTFRCDPISEHNRLYWYRQTLGQGPEFLTYFQNEAQLEKSRLLSDRFSAERPKGSFSTLEIQRTEQGDSAMYLCASSFGQAPTQNTGELFFGEGSRLTVL.

The CDR3 sequence: CASSTSGTSGETQYF. CDR3 DNA sequence: TGTGCCAGCAGCACCTCCGGGACTAGCGGGGAGACCCAGTACTTC. The chain recombines TRBV6-2 or TRBV6-3 with TRBJ2-5, with TRBD2 matching 12 bases. CDR3 length: 15 amino acids. Trimming took 6 bases from V and 5 from J; bases not matched to a gene: 7. The germline V gene encodes CDR1 MNHEY and CDR2 SVGEGT.

This clonotype was seen a handful of times. The chain links TRBV7-9 to TRBJ2-3, with a possible D match to TRBD1 (6 bases). Germline V gene lookup returns CDR1 SEHNR and CDR2 FQNEAQ (reference sequence). The V and J ends lost 5 bases and 2 bases respectively, with 8 bases between them. The CDR3 is made up of 13 amino acids. The CDR3 protein is CASSQGLTDTQYF. For the CDR3, the DNA is TGTGCCAGCAGCCAGGGGCTCACAGATACGCAGTATTTT.